One sample yielded the 27 T cell receptor beta chains listed below, sequenced in a study of cytomegalovirus exposure and HLA in healthy donors. PCR amplification relied on 60 Vbeta primers (plus 13 Jbeta primers). Repertoires were generated with immunoSEQ multiplex PCR, while TCRdb's copy carries only in-frame clones and drops some. The data show roughly 160,000 clones, approximately 80% seen once. Sequenced: PBMCs. Receptors originate from a woman between 50 and 59 years old in good health and CMV-seronegative.

The chain links TRBV13 to TRBJ2-7, with 13 bases matching TRBD2. V gave up 5 bases and J gave up 4 bases; unmatched junction bases: 5. The germline CDR1 and CDR2 sequences are PRHDT and FYEKMQ (reference sequence). This CDR3 contains 15 residues. The CDR3, as DNA: TGTGCCAGCAGCGGGGGACTAGCGGGATTTTACGAGCAGTACTTC. Protein product: CASSGGLAGFYEQYF. The full variable domain, completed using reference TRBV13 and TRBJ2-7, is AAGVIQSPRHLIKEKRETATLKCYPIPRHDTVYWYQQGPGQDPQFLISFYEKMQSDKGSIPDRFSAQQFSDYHSELNMSSLELGDSALYFCASSGGLAGFYEQYFGPGTRLTVT.

In this sample, this clone turned up a few times. This chain links TRBV5-4 with TRBJ1-2; 10 bases agree with TRBD1. V shed 1 base and J 8 bases; nucleotides not matched to a gene: 5. Germline assignment: CDR1 SGHNT and CDR2 YYREEE (reference sequence). The CDR3 totals 14 residues. CDR3 coding DNA: TGTGCCAGCAGCTTGCCCGGGACAGGGGAAGGCTACACCTTC. As protein: CASSLPGTGEGYTF.

J is TRBJ2-7 and V is TRBV7-8; 12 bases match TRBD2. J lost 6 bases, V lost 3 bases, and 9 bases had no gene match. In germline, CDR1 is SGHVS, CDR2 FQNEAQ. The CDR3 has 16 residues. CDR3 sequence: CASSLAQTSGRVEQYF. The CDR3 nucleotides are TGTGCCAGCAGCTTGGCCCAGACTAGCGGGAGAGTCGAGCAGTACTTC.

The gene calls are TRBV19 and TRBJ1-1, with D possibly matching TRBD1 (6 bases). The CDR3 has 13 residues. Trimming removed 3 bases from V and 5 bases from J, with 10 bases in between. Per the germline V gene, CDR1 is LNHDA and CDR2 is SQIVND (reference sequence). For the CDR3, the DNA is TGTGCCAGTAGTATCTGGGACACAACTGAAGCTTTCTTT. It codes for CASSIWDTTEAFF.

The chain combines TRBV27 with TRBJ2-2, with 7 nucleotides matching TRBD1. The CDR3 has 14 amino acids. Germline CDR1 and CDR2: MNHEY and SMNVEV (reference sequence). With 2 bases clipped from V and 6 bases from J, the junction kept 3 bases outside the gene matches. CDR3 coding DNA: TGTGCCAGCAGTTTACGACAGGGTCCCGGGGAGCTGTTTTTT. It translates to CASSLRQGPGELFF.

This clone was picked up a small number of times. The chain is built from TRBV10-3 and TRBJ1-6; 9 bases agree with TRBD1. The CDR3 contains 14 residues. Trimming took 7 bases from V and 10 from J; bases not matched to a gene: 8. CDR1 and CDR2 (germline): ENHRY, SYGVKD. For the CDR3, the DNA is TGTGCCATCACCGAGGACAGGGGTTACTCACCCCTCCACTTT. It specifies CAITEDRGYSPLHF.

The chain links TRBV5-6 to TRBJ2-5; D ambiguous. V lost 1 base and J 2 bases, leaving 6 bases between the germline ends. The CDR3 length is 13 residues. Germline-derived CDR1 and CDR2 are SGHDT and YYEEEE. CDR3 coding DNA: TGTGCCAGCAGCTTGACAGCACAAGAGACCCAGTACTTC. It codes for CASSLTAQETQYF.

V gene TRBV10-3 combines with J gene TRBJ2-7; 7 bases agree with TRBD2. The ends lost 6 bases at V and 2 bases at J; junction bases unmatched: 7. Germline assignment: CDR1 ENHRY and CDR2 SYGVKD. CDR3 length equals 14 residues. The chain's CDR3 is CAIRPPGGTYEQYF. CDR3 coding DNA: TGTGCCATCAGGCCCCCGGGGGGAACCTACGAGCAGTACTTC.

The chain combines TRBV28 with TRBJ1-1; 7 bases line up with TRBD1. Germline lookup yields CDR1 MDHEN and CDR2 SYDVKM. V lost 5 bases and J lost 1; bases outside the gene matches: 10. The CDR3 loop spans 16 amino acids. For the CDR3, the DNA is TGTGCCAGCAGTCTCACCTGGGGACAGAAGAACACTGAAGCTTTCTTT. Translating gives CASSLTWGQKNTEAFF.

This chain links TRBV4-1 with TRBJ2-7, with D possibly being TRBD1 (6 bases). Germline-derived CDR1 and CDR2 are MGHRA and YSYEKL. The CDR3 spans 17 residues. The ends were cut back, 1 base at V and 3 bases at J, with 19 bases in the middle. The CDR3 region has the DNA TGCGCCAGCAGCCAAGTGATTTCCGAGACAGGAGTCTACGAGCAGTACTTC. It yields the protein CASSQVISETGVYEQYF.

This clone was seen a few times. The chain employs TRBV5-6 and TRBJ1-5; 11 nucleotides align to TRBD1. Germline V gene lookup returns CDR1 SGHDT and CDR2 YYEEEE. V lost 0 bases to trimming and J lost 1 base; unmatched junction nucleotides: 6. This CDR3 comprises 18 residues. CDR3 region: CASSLGTGGRKSNQPQHF. The CDR3 region has the DNA TGTGCCAGCAGCTTGGGGACAGGGGGCAGAAAGAGCAATCAGCCCCAGCATTTT.

This chain connects TRBV5-1 to TRBJ1-1; 12 bases align to TRBD1. CDR1 is SGHRS and CDR2 is YFSETQ in the germline V gene. Germline trimming cut 4 bases from V and 9 bases from J; bases unmatched to any gene: 10. CDR3 length: 15 residues. The CDR3 DNA reads as TGCGCCAGCAGCCCGATTGGGACAGGGGGCGGTCAAGCTTTCTTT. It codes for CASSPIGTGGGQAFF.

The CDR3 DNA sequence: TGTGCCAGCAACCCCCCCTGGCGGGGCGGCGGCTACACCTTC. Protein sequence: CASNPPWRGGGYTF. The chain couples TRBV5-5 to TRBJ1-2, with D tentatively TRBD1 (5 bases). This CDR3 region has 14 residues. CDR1 and CDR2 from the germline V gene are SGHKS and YYEKEE (reference sequence). V was pared by 6 bases and J by 8 bases, with 20 bases between.

The chain has TRBV7-2 and TRBJ1-1, with D perhaps matching TRBD1 (5 bases). Between the trimmed V and J ends, which lost 3 bases and 1 base, there was a span of 9 bases. This CDR3 has 14 residues. Looked up from germline, CDR1 is SGHTA and CDR2 is FQGNSA. The CDR3 spells CASSFMTANTEAFF. CDR3 coding DNA: TGTGCCAGCAGCTTTATGACAGCGAACACTGAAGCTTTCTTT.

J is TRBJ2-4 and V is TRBV7-9; TRBD1 aligns across 9 bases. The CDR3 has 16 residues. Per the germline V gene, CDR1 is SEHNR and CDR2 is FQNEAQ (reference sequence). J lost 6 bases, V lost 6 bases, and 12 bases had no gene match. The CDR3 bases are TGTGCCAGCAGTCTTCCGGGACAGGGTGGAAGAAACATTCAGTACTTC. This sequence encodes CASSLPGQGGRNIQYF.

This clone occurred a few times. In nucleotides, the CDR3 is TGCGCCAGCAGCCAAGGAGGGGGCGAAGATAAAAAACTGTTTTTT. Protein product: CASSQGGGEDKKLFF. The chain carries TRBV4-1 and TRBJ1-4; 7 bases are a match to TRBD1. CDR3 length equals 15 residues. Per the germline V gene, CDR1 is MGHRA and CDR2 is YSYEKL. The J segment lost 9 bases and the V segment lost 1 base, leaving 8 bases of the junction unmatched.

V gene TRBV4-3 combines with J gene TRBJ2-3, with 13 bases that match TRBD2. The CDR3 sequence is 16 residues long. Per the germline V gene, CDR1 is LGHNA and CDR2 is YSLEER. Trimming cost V 0 bases and J 5 bases; bases outside gene matches: 2. This chain's CDR3 is CASSQELAGGIDTQYF. CDR3 sequence (DNA): TGCGCCAGCAGCCAAGAACTAGCGGGAGGGATAGATACGCAGTATTTT.

This clone was counted once. CDR3 amino acids: CASSNRFYEQYF. For the CDR3, the DNA is TGTGCCAGCAGCAACAGATTTTACGAGCAGTACTTC. V is TRBV7-9 and J is TRBJ2-7, with no clear D. This CDR3 has 12 residues. Germline values: CDR1 SEHNR, CDR2 FQNEAQ (reference sequence). V was pared by 5 bases and J by 4 bases, with 9 bases between.

This chain connects TRBV15 to TRBJ2-3; maybe TRBD2 (5 bases). V was clipped by 6 bases and J by 7 bases, with 8 bases between them. Germline CDR1 and CDR2: LNHNV and YYDKDF (reference sequence). This CDR3 comprises 11 residues. CDR3 in DNA: TGTGCCACCAGACGGGAATATACGCAGTATTTT. It is translated as CATRREYTQYF.

The chain uses TRBV5-6 and TRBJ1-1; 8 nucleotides line up with TRBD1. J gave up 6 bases and V 2 bases, and 9 bases lay outside the gene matches. The CDR3 spans 15 residues. Germline V gene sequence: CDR1 SGHDT, CDR2 YYEEEE. The chain's CDR3 is CASSFGPRGQAEAFF. The CDR3 DNA reads as TGTGCCAGCAGCTTTGGACCCAGGGGGCAGGCTGAAGCTTTCTTT.

This clone showed up just a few times. This chain joins TRBV27 and TRBJ2-1; 16 bases map to TRBD2. CDR3 length: 15 amino acids. Germline V CDR1 and CDR2: MNHEY, SMNVEV (reference sequence). V was pared by 5 bases and J by 8 bases, with 3 bases of the junction left unmatched. The CDR3 is CASSPGTSGRDEQFF. The CDR3 bases are TGTGCCAGCAGTCCAGGGACTAGCGGGAGGGATGAGCAGTTCTTC.

The CDR3 protein is CALGSHSGNTIYF. For the CDR3, the DNA is TGTGCCCTAGGCAGCCACTCTGGAAACACCATATATTTT. The rearrangement links TRBV10-3 to TRBJ1-3; D uncertain. Between the trimmed V and J ends, which lost 11 bases and 0 bases, there was a span of 11 bases. The CDR3 length is 13 residues. Germline loops: CDR1 ENHRY, CDR2 SYGVKD.

J is TRBJ2-7 and V is TRBV29-1; 8 nucleotides agree with TRBD1. There are 13 residues in the CDR3. With V trimmed by 6 bases and J by 6 bases, 10 bases remained unmatched. CDR1 and CDR2 (germline): SQVTM, ANQGSEA. CDR3 sequence: CSVGGQVTIEQYF. CDR3 coding DNA: TGCAGCGTGGGGGGACAGGTAACGATCGAGCAGTACTTC.

V usage is TRBV28 and J usage is TRBJ1-2; 8 nucleotides agree with TRBD1. Looked up from germline, CDR1 is MDHEN and CDR2 is SYDVKM. The V segment lost 5 bases and the J segment 5 bases; nucleotides outside the gene matches: 10. CDR3 length equals 15 residues. DNA for the CDR3: TGTGCCAGCAGTCCCATAGGGGACAGGATTTATGGCTACACCTTC. Its protein product is CASSPIGDRIYGYTF.

This clone is a singleton in its sample. J is TRBJ2-2 and V is TRBV7-6, with 10 bases matching TRBD2. The V segment lost 5 bases and the J segment 3 bases; nucleotides outside the gene matches: 6. The CDR3 is 16 amino acids. Germline CDR1 SGHVS, CDR2 FNYEAQ. This CDR3 is CASSPIAGGYTGELFF. In nucleotides, the CDR3 is TGTGCCAGCAGCCCCATAGCGGGAGGATACACCGGGGAGCTGTTTTTT.

V is TRBV6-1 and J is TRBJ2-2; TRBD1 matches 8 bases. With 4 bases clipped from V and 5 bases from J, the junction kept 9 bases outside the gene matches. The CDR3 has 16 residues. CDR1 is MNHNS and CDR2 is SASEGT in the germline V gene. CDR3 residues: CASSGPGTGVTGELFF. The DNA of the CDR3 is TGTGCCAGCAGTGGCCCCGGGACAGGAGTAACCGGGGAGCTGTTTTTT.

The chain joins TRBV15 to TRBJ1-5; the match to TRBD1 covers 8 bases. Looked up from germline, CDR1 is LNHNV and CDR2 is YYDKDF (reference sequence). J lost 3 bases, V lost 5 bases, and 6 bases had no gene match. This CDR3 has 15 residues. The CDR3, as DNA: TGTGCCACCAGCTCCCGGGACAGGAACAATCAGCCCCAGCATTTT. Its translation: CATSSRDRNNQPQHF.